These 26 T cell receptor beta chains were all obtained from the same sample, sequenced in a study of T cells after yellow fever vaccination. TCRdb independently ran MiXCR on the 5' RACE reads; one entry per CDR3 protein. The table includes approximately 120,000 distinct CDR3 sequences, about 8.2% detected once. Sequencing was performed on CD8+ T cells sorted from PBMCs, taken on the day of the yellow fever booster vaccination. These receptors came from a man aged 18-30 years who received the YFV17D yellow fever vaccine.

The sample holds many counts of this clonotype. J is TRBJ2-1 and V is TRBV19; the D is unclear. V lost 0 bases and J lost 8, with 14 bases in between. This CDR3 comprises 15 residues. The germline V gene encodes CDR1 LNHDA and CDR2 SQIVND (reference sequence). The CDR3 here is CASSIDTTLNYEQFF. As DNA, the CDR3 is TGTGCCAGTAGTATAGATACGACCCTGAATTATGAGCAGTTCTTC.

This clonotype has just a few counts. The chain recombines TRBV13 with TRBJ2-3; the match to TRBD2 covers 7 bases. CDR3 size: 15 residues. After removal of 5 bases from V and 1 base from J, the junction contained 6 bases not matched to a gene. Germline V gene lookup returns CDR1 PRHDT and CDR2 FYEKMQ (reference sequence). DNA for the CDR3: TGTGCCAGCAGCCCGACCCGGGGGGGCACAGATACGCAGTATTTT. Protein sequence: CASSPTRGGTDTQYF.

This clonotype has only a few counts. This rearrangement joins TRBV4-1 to TRBJ1-2; no clear D. The CDR3 extends over 18 amino acids. V was trimmed by 0 bases and J by 0 bases, leaving 17 bases between them. CDR1 and CDR2 from the germline V gene are MGHRA and YSYEKL. CDR3 DNA sequence: TGCGCCAGCAGCCAAGAGAGCCCATCGGTTCGAGCTAACTATGGCTACACCTTC. Protein sequence: CASSQESPSVRANYGYTF.

The J gene is TRBJ1-1, the V gene TRBV5-5; D remains ambiguous. Germline values: CDR1 SGHKS, CDR2 YYEKEE (reference sequence). V was clipped by 1 base and J by 0 bases, with 7 bases between them. The CDR3 contains 14 residues. CDR3 sequence reads: CASSLFGLNTEAFF. The DNA for the CDR3 is TGTGCCAGCAGCTTGTTTGGGTTGAACACTGAAGCTTTCTTT.

The CDR3 DNA sequence: TGTGCCAGCAGTTACGTGACTAGCGGGGAAAAAGCTAGCACAGATACGCAGTATTTT. Amino acids: CASSYVTSGEKASTDTQYF. The V and J genes are TRBV6-2 or TRBV6-3 and TRBJ2-3; 11 bases align to TRBD2. The V gene's germline CDR1 is MNHEY and CDR2 SVGEGT. The ends lost 2 bases at V and 0 bases at J; junction bases unmatched: 10. CDR3 length: 19 amino acids.

This clonotype turned up a few times. The chain carries TRBV4-1 and TRBJ1-4; D is unresolved. The CDR3 is 15 amino acids. Trimming removed 3 bases at V and 8 bases at J, with 16 bases between. Per the germline V gene, CDR1 is MGHRA and CDR2 is YSYEKL. Here the CDR3 reads CASSQERSPGEKLFF. DNA of the CDR3: TGCGCCAGCAGCCAGGAACGAAGTCCGGGGGAAAAACTGTTTTTT.

The chain couples TRBV29-1 to TRBJ1-3; tentative D call: TRBD1 (5 bases). Germline V gene data show CDR1 as SQVTM and CDR2 as ANQGSEA. V lost 2 bases, J lost 1 base, and 6 bases lay in between. The CDR3 sequence is 13 residues long. The CDR3 protein is CSVERGSGNTIYF. CDR3 sequence (DNA): TGCAGCGTTGAAAGGGGATCTGGAAACACCATATATTTT.

The chain is built from TRBV6-1 and TRBJ1-2, with TRBD1 matching 7 bases. V lost 11 bases to trimming and J lost 6 bases; unmatched junction nucleotides: 9. This CDR3 is 12 amino acids long. Germline CDR1 is MNHNS and CDR2 is SASEGT. This CDR3 is CAGQDEEDGYTF. CDR3 coding DNA: TGTGCCGGACAGGACGAGGAGGATGGCTACACCTTC.

This clonotype was detected ten times or more. This rearrangement joins TRBV7-2 to TRBJ1-1; 10 bases map to TRBD1. This CDR3 region has 16 residues. V trimming: 5 bases; J trimming: 0 bases; junction bases outside the gene matches: 6. Germline CDR1 SGHTA, CDR2 FQGNSA. CDR3 sequence: CASSTGQGGLNTEAFF. As DNA, the CDR3 is TGTGCCAGCAGCACAGGACAGGGGGGTTTGAACACTGAAGCTTTCTTT.

This clonotype appeared a few times. The DNA for the CDR3 is TGCACCAGCAGCCAAGACCGGACAGGGGCTGGAAACACCATATATTTT. Encoded protein: CTSSQDRTGAGNTIYF. V gene TRBV1 combines with J gene TRBJ1-3; TRBD1, the table's D call, lacks a check against the DNA. TRBV1 is a known pseudogene. This CDR3 has 16 residues.

This clonotype showed up just a few times. This chain connects TRBV30 to TRBJ2-7; TRBD1 aligns across 9 bases. Trimming took 3 bases from V and 5 from J; bases not matched to a gene: 5. Germline-derived CDR1 and CDR2 are GTSNPN and SVGIG (reference sequence). CDR3 length: 13 amino acids. This CDR3 is CAWRRTGAHEQYF. The CDR3, as DNA: TGTGCCTGGAGAAGGACAGGGGCACACGAGCAGTACTTC.

The V call is TRBV21-1, the J call TRBJ2-3; the table's D call, TRBD1, has no DNA check behind it. TRBV21-1 is a pseudogene segment. The CDR3 spans 15 residues. Written as DNA, the CDR3 is TGTGCCAGCAGCAATATTGGGTCGGGCAGGAATACGCAGTATTTT. This translates into CASSNIGSGRNTQYF.

The chain carries TRBV20-1 and TRBJ2-1, with D possibly being TRBD1 or TRBD2 (5 bases each). CDR3 length: 20 residues. CDR1 is DFQATT and CDR2 is SNEGSKA in the germline V gene (reference sequence). V lost 0 bases and J 0 bases, leaving 24 bases between the germline ends. This chain's CDR3 is CSAREDPRPGTVYSYNEQFF. For the CDR3, the DNA is TGCAGTGCTAGAGAGGACCCTCGGCCCGGGACCGTTTACTCCTACAATGAGCAGTTCTTC.

This clonotype appeared a few times. The rearrangement joins TRBV15 to TRBJ2-3; the D gene is possibly TRBD1 (5 bases). The CDR3 covers 14 residues. V lost 4 bases, J lost 0 bases, and 8 bases lay in between. Germline CDR1 is LNHNV and CDR2 is YYDKDF (reference sequence). CDR3 sequence: CATSIGHSTDTQYF. DNA for the CDR3: TGTGCCACCAGCATAGGACACAGCACAGATACGCAGTATTTT. Combining the CDR3 with reference TRBV15 and TRBJ2-3 gives the whole variable domain DAMVIQNPRYQVTQFGKPVTLSCSQTLNHNVMYWYQQKSSQAPKLLFHYYDKDFNNEADTPDNFQSRRPNTSFCFLDIRSPGLGDTAMYLCATSIGHSTDTQYFGPGTRLTVL.

This chain connects TRBV5-5 to TRBJ2-7; 14 nucleotides match TRBD2. The CDR3 is 14 residues long. J gave up 4 bases and V 3 bases, and 0 bases lay outside the gene matches. Germline V gene sequence: CDR1 SGHKS, CDR2 YYEKEE (reference sequence). CDR3 protein: CASSWTSGGYEQYV. As DNA, the CDR3 is TGTGCCAGCAGCTGGACTAGCGGGGGGTACGAGCAGTACGTC.

In this sample, this clonotype turned up a few times. V usage is TRBV7-3 and J usage is TRBJ2-3; D call uncertain. Trimming took off 3 bases at V and 6 bases at J, with 10 bases between the two ends. CDR3 length: 13 residues. Per germline, CDR1 SGHTA and CDR2 FQGTGA. CDR3 sequence: CASSLSSVDTQYF. CDR3 DNA sequence: TGTGCCAGCAGCTTGTCGTCCGTCGATACGCAGTATTTT.

Many counts were recorded for this clonotype. The junction and the germline gene differ at one end; a read error may be behind it. For the CDR3, the DNA is TGTGCCAGCAGTTTAACAGGCACAGATACGCAGTATTTT. Its protein is CASSLTGTDTQYF. The rearrangement links TRBV7-3 to TRBJ2-3; no clear D. Germline-derived CDR1 and CDR2 are SGHTA and FQGTGA. The CDR3 covers 13 residues.

In its sample, this clonotype was seen a few times. The genes are TRBV20-1 and TRBJ2-2; TRBD1 matches 7 bases. Unmatched junction bases numbered 12, after V lost 2 bases and J lost 0 bases. From germline, CDR1 is DFQATT and CDR2 SNEGSKA (reference sequence). The CDR3 sequence is 18 residues long. CDR3 sequence: CSARRLKEGQANTGELFF. CDR3 nucleotide sequence: TGCAGTGCTAGACGATTAAAAGAAGGACAGGCGAACACCGGGGAGCTGTTTTTT.

This clonotype was picked up a small number of times. The rearrangement links TRBV7-3 to TRBJ2-3; 8 nucleotides agree with TRBD1. Trimming cost V 4 bases and J 6 bases; bases outside gene matches: 12. The CDR3 has 16 residues. Germline V gives CDR1 SGHTA, CDR2 FQGTGA. The CDR3 is CASSSSGGPGVDTQYF. The DNA for the CDR3 is TGTGCCAGCAGCTCGTCAGGGGGCCCCGGTGTCGATACGCAGTATTTT.

This clonotype was seen a handful of times. V is TRBV5-6 and J is TRBJ1-2, with D uncertain. Germline V CDR1 and CDR2: SGHDT, YYEEEE. V was shortened by 1 base and J by 0 bases, with 1 base between the two germline ends. This CDR3 is built from 12 residues. CDR3 residues: CASSLPNYGYTF. The DNA for the CDR3 is TGTGCCAGCAGCTTGCCTAACTATGGCTACACCTTC.

The chain carries TRBV7-3 and TRBJ2-1; D is uncertain. The CDR3 is 14 amino acids. With 2 bases removed from V and 6 bases from J, the gap between germline ends came to 11 bases. Germline assignment: CDR1 SGHTA and CDR2 FQGTGA. CDR3 DNA sequence: TGTGCCAGCAGCTTAGATGGGGTAGGCAATGAGCAGTTCTTC. Encoded protein: CASSLDGVGNEQFF.

This clonotype was counted ten times or more. This chain uses TRBV6-2 or TRBV6-3 with TRBJ2-1; tentatively, D is TRBD1 or TRBD2 (6 bases each). Looked up from germline, CDR1 is MNHEY and CDR2 is SVGEGT. Trimming stripped 5 bases from V and 9 bases from J, with 17 bases between. The CDR3 has 14 amino acids. The CDR3 spells CASSRGGDTGEQFF. The CDR3, as DNA: TGTGCCAGCAGTCGGGGCGGGGACACGGGTGAGCAGTTCTTC.

In DNA form, the CDR3 reads TGCGCCAGCAGCTTGGCGGGGGGTTGGTACAATGAGCAGTTCTTC. This codes for CASSLAGGWYNEQFF. The chain links TRBV5-1 to TRBJ2-1; 7 nucleotides match TRBD2. Germline assignment: CDR1 SGHRS and CDR2 YFSETQ. V trimming: 0 bases; J trimming: 4 bases; junction bases outside the gene matches: 4. The CDR3 contains 15 residues.

This clonotype was observed at least ten times. CDR3 residues: CSARSPAGGIYEQFF. In DNA form, the CDR3 reads TGCAGTGCTAGATCCCCAGCGGGGGGGATCTATGAGCAGTTCTTC. The chain recombines TRBV20-1 with TRBJ2-1; the match to TRBD2 covers 10 bases. The ends lost 2 bases at V and 8 bases at J; junction bases unmatched: 9. Germline values: CDR1 DFQATT, CDR2 SNEGSKA (reference sequence). The CDR3 extends over 15 amino acids.

This clonotype was observed at least ten times. This sequence joins TRBV12-3 or TRBV12-4 and TRBJ2-7; D unclear. CDR3 length: 15 residues. Trimming removed 6 bases at V and 6 bases at J, with 21 bases between. The CDR3 DNA is TGTGCCAGCAGCAATCATGACATAACCCTTGGCGAGCAGTACTTC. Its translation is CASSNHDITLGEQYF.

This clonotype was picked up a small number of times. The chain links TRBV12-3 or TRBV12-4 to TRBJ1-1; 9 bases map to TRBD1. The CDR3 is 14 residues long. Trimming removed 11 bases from V and 0 bases from J; junction bases left unmatched: 7. The CDR3 loop reads CAVGGQGLNTEAFF. DNA of the CDR3: TGTGCCGTTGGGGGACAGGGCTTGAACACTGAAGCTTTCTTT.